These 20 T cell receptor beta chains originate from one sample sequenced in a study of blood T cell repertoires in COVID-19. Assay used: immunoSEQ multiplex PCR; TCRdb lists only in-frame clones, some missing. Of about 160,000 clones in the sample, 82% are singletons; the top ten hold 18%. Sequencing input: PBMCs or T cells enriched from blood (not recorded which). The receptors stem from a man between 60 and 75 years old who had recovered from COVID-19.

In nucleotides, the CDR3 is TGTGCCAGCAGCCCTCCCGGAGGGACGACCTATTCGGGCTATGGCTACACCTTC. Its translation is CASSPPGGTTYSGYGYTF. The V and J genes are TRBV6-2 or TRBV6-3 and TRBJ1-2; D perhaps matches TRBD1 (5 bases). Germline CDR1 MNHEY, CDR2 SVGEGT. V was clipped by 6 bases and J by 4 bases, with 27 bases between them. There are 18 residues in the CDR3.

About this clone: Other DNA sequences in the same sample also yield this CDR3. V usage is TRBV28 and J usage is TRBJ2-7; 7 bases agree with TRBD1. The CDR3 totals 14 residues. Germline V CDR1 and CDR2: MDHEN, SYDVKM. The junction had 5 bases not matched to a gene; V was cut back by 4 bases and J by 2 bases. The CDR3 DNA sequence: TGTGCCAGCAGTTCTCCAGGGACAGCCTACGAGCAGTACTTC. It codes for CASSSPGTAYEQYF.

The sample holds one count of this clone. J is TRBJ1-3 and V is TRBV3-1 (or the pseudogene TRBV3-2); weak D call: TRBD1 (5 bases). CDR1 is LGHDT, CDR2 YNNKEL, per germline (reference sequence). The CDR3 extends over 15 amino acids. Trimming removed 1 base at V and 4 bases at J, with 11 bases between. CDR3 in amino acids: CASSQAGSGGNTIYF. DNA of the CDR3: TGTGCCAGCAGCCAAGCAGGTTCAGGGGGAAACACCATATATTTT.

The chain combines TRBV6-1 with TRBJ1-6, with D tentatively TRBD1 (6 bases). CDR3 length: 17 amino acids. Trimming took off 1 base at V and 6 bases at J, with 16 bases between the two ends. Germline values: CDR1 MNHNS, CDR2 SASEGT. CDR3 bases: TGTGCCAGCAGTGAAGATGGTACAGGGATTCCTAATTCACCCCTCCACTTT. Amino acids: CASSEDGTGIPNSPLHF.

The rearrangement links TRBV5-1 to TRBJ1-6; 8 bases line up with TRBD1. After removal of 7 bases from V and 2 bases from J, the junction contained 8 bases not matched to a gene. The germline CDR1 and CDR2 sequences are SGHRS and YFSETQ. This CDR3 spans 16 amino acids. CDR3 DNA: TGCGCCAGCGGGACAGGCACCGGGCCCTATAATTCACCCCTCCACTTT. Its protein product is CASGTGTGPYNSPLHF.

The chain carries TRBV3-1 (or the pseudogene TRBV3-2) and TRBJ2-1; 8 bases map to TRBD1. This CDR3 is 16 amino acids long. Germline trimming cut 4 bases from V and 6 bases from J; bases unmatched to any gene: 11. Per germline, CDR1 LGHDT and CDR2 YNNKEL (reference sequence). CDR3 in DNA: TGTGCCAGCAGCCCGCGGACAGGGTCCGCCCGCAATGAGCAGTTCTTC. Amino acids: CASSPRTGSARNEQFF.

This chain uses TRBV19 with TRBJ1-5, with TRBD1 identical over 8 bases. This CDR3 has 16 amino acids. The trim removed 6 bases at V and 2 bases at J, leaving 9 bases unmatched. CDR1 and CDR2 (germline): LNHDA, SQIVND (reference sequence). CDR3 region: CASSSGTGRRNQPQHF. DNA of the CDR3: TGTGCCAGTAGCTCCGGGACAGGTAGGCGCAATCAGCCCCAGCATTTT.

DNA of the CDR3: TGTGCCAGCAGCCAAGTCGGGACAGGTACAGAAGCTTTCTTT. This gives the protein CASSQVGTGTEAFF. The chain links TRBV3-1 (or the pseudogene TRBV3-2) to TRBJ1-1; 8 nucleotides agree with TRBD1. This CDR3 contains 14 residues. The trim removed 1 base at V and 8 bases at J, leaving 6 bases unmatched. The germline CDR1 and CDR2 sequences are LGHDT and YNNKEL (reference sequence).

This clone was seen many times. The DNA for the CDR3 is TGTGCCAGCAGTTTAAGTGTTCAGGGGGCGACTGAAGCTTTCTTT. This encodes CASSLSVQGATEAFF. J is TRBJ1-1 and V is TRBV28; 8 bases line up with TRBD1. The CDR3 covers 15 residues. The V gene end was trimmed by 2 bases and the J gene end by 5 bases; junction bases not matched to a gene: 7. The germline CDR1 and CDR2 sequences are MDHEN and SYDVKM.

The chain uses TRBV7-9 and TRBJ2-1; a weak D match, TRBD2 (6 bases). Trimming shortened V by 5 bases and J by 3 bases, and 17 bases separated the two germline ends. The germline V gene encodes CDR1 SEHNR and CDR2 FQNEAQ (reference sequence). The CDR3 has 16 amino acids. DNA for the CDR3: TGTGCCAGCAGCCGAGACGGGAGCCTTTTCTACAATGAGCAGTTCTTC. It translates to CASSRDGSLFYNEQFF.

Comments on this clone: The same CDR3 can be traced to other DNA sequences in this sample. The chain joins TRBV29-1 to TRBJ2-7, with 9 bases matching TRBD1. Germline CDR1 is SQVTM and CDR2 is ANQGSEA. The V segment lost 6 bases and the J segment 2 bases; nucleotides outside the gene matches: 5. The CDR3 extends over 13 amino acids. This chain's CDR3 is CSVSRTGAYEQYF. DNA for the CDR3: TGCAGCGTATCGCGGACAGGGGCCTACGAGCAGTACTTC.

The chain is built from TRBV9 and TRBJ2-3; TRBD2 agrees at 16 bases. Per the germline V gene, CDR1 is SGDLS and CDR2 is YYNGEE. V shed 4 bases and J 4 bases; nucleotides not matched to a gene: 9. This CDR3 spans 18 amino acids. The CDR3, as DNA: TGTGCCAGCAGCCCACTAGGGGGACTAGCGGGGGGGCCAGATACGCAGTATTTT. It yields the protein CASSPLGGLAGGPDTQYF.

This chain connects TRBV12-3 or TRBV12-4 to TRBJ1-3; D is uncertain. Trimming removed 7 bases at V and 4 bases at J, with 11 bases between. This CDR3 is 13 amino acids long. CDR3 nucleotide sequence: TGTGCCAGCAATAGCGTACAGGGAAACACCATATATTTT. It is translated as CASNSVQGNTIYF.

The chain carries TRBV9 and TRBJ1-6; D is uncertain. Trimming shortened V by 0 bases and J by 9 bases, and 7 bases separated the two germline ends. Germline CDR1 SGDLS, CDR2 YYNGEE. The CDR3 loop spans 13 amino acids. The CDR3 protein is CASSVVESSPLHF. Here the CDR3 DNA reads TGTGCCAGCAGCGTAGTAGAAAGTTCACCCCTCCACTTT.

This clone was observed a few times. This chain connects TRBV11-2 to TRBJ2-2; 8 positions agree with TRBD1. There are 16 residues in the CDR3. Germline V CDR1 and CDR2: SGHAT, FQNNGV. V was pared by 4 bases and J by 4 bases, with 8 bases of the junction left unmatched. CDR3: CASSYIRGRGTGELFF. CDR3 nucleotide sequence: TGTGCCAGCAGCTACATCAGGGGGCGCGGCACCGGGGAGCTGTTTTTT.

The rearrangement uses TRBV5-1 and TRBJ1-2; a weak D match, TRBD1 (6 bases). The V and J ends lost 4 bases and 8 bases respectively, with 9 bases between them. The germline CDR1 and CDR2 sequences are SGHRS and YFSETQ. CDR3 length: 11 amino acids. The CDR3 protein is CASSLGQGYTF. CDR3 bases: TGCGCCAGCAGCCTCGGACAGGGCTACACCTTC. Using reference TRBV5-1 and TRBJ1-2 for the parts outside the CDR3, the full variable domain is KAGVTQTPRYLIKTRGQQVTLSCSPISGHRSVSWYQQTPGQGLQFLFEYFSETQRNKGNFPGRFSGRQFSNSRSEMNVSTLELGDSALYLCASSLGQGYTFGSGTRLTVV.

This clone was counted between two and nine times. The chain has TRBV2 and TRBJ1-2, with no clear D. The CDR3 has 13 amino acids. Trimming cost V 7 bases and J 2 bases, with 11 bases left between them. Germline-derived CDR1 and CDR2 are SNHLY and FYNNEI. In DNA, the CDR3 is TGTGCCAGCACGCCGGAGAAGAACTATGGCTACACCTTC. Its translation: CASTPEKNYGYTF.

V and J are TRBV7-8 and TRBJ1-3; D not resolved. Germline CDR1 and CDR2: SGHVS and FQNEAQ. The CDR3 extends over 15 amino acids. The V and J ends lost 5 bases and 0 bases respectively, with 11 bases between them. The CDR3 loop reads CASSPWFSSGNTIYF. CDR3 nucleotide sequence: TGTGCCAGCAGCCCGTGGTTTAGCTCTGGAAACACCATATATTTT.

The chain couples TRBV19 to TRBJ1-1; D not resolved. Germline CDR1 is LNHDA and CDR2 is SQIVND (reference sequence). Trimming stripped 5 bases from V and 2 bases from J, with 15 bases between. The CDR3 contains 15 residues. In nucleotides, the CDR3 is TGTGCCAGTAGTCCCTTGGCTGGAGGAAACACTGAAGCTTTCTTT. This codes for CASSPLAGGNTEAFF.

The J gene is TRBJ2-5, the V gene TRBV18; 8 nucleotides agree with TRBD2. This CDR3 is built from 14 residues. CDR1 is KGHSH, CDR2 LQKENI, per germline. With V trimmed by 3 bases and J by 5 bases, 5 bases remained unmatched. CDR3 sequence (DNA): TGTGCCAGCTCACCGGCGGGGGGAGAGGAGACCCAGTACTTC. It is translated as CASSPAGGEETQYF.